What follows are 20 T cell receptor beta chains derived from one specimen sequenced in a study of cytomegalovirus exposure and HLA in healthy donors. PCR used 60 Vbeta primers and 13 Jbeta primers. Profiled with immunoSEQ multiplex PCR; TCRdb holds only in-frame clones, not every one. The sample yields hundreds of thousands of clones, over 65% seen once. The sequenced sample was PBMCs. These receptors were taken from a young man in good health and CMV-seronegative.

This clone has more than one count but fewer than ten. The CDR3: CASSISENTGELFF. In nucleotides, the CDR3 is TGTGCCAGCAGCATTAGCGAGAACACCGGGGAGCTGTTTTTT. The J gene is TRBJ2-2, the V gene TRBV7-9; TRBD2 is a possible D gene (5 bases). This CDR3 comprises 14 residues. From germline, CDR1 is SEHNR and CDR2 FQNEAQ (reference sequence). V was clipped by 5 bases and J by 1 base, with 8 bases between them.

CDR3 sequence reads: CASSAERGTEAFF. In nucleotides, the CDR3 is TGTGCCAGCAGCGCAGAACGAGGCACTGAAGCTTTCTTT. The V call is TRBV7-9, the J call TRBJ1-1; unclear D gene. From germline, CDR1 is SEHNR and CDR2 FQNEAQ (reference sequence). Trimming removed 5 bases from V and 4 bases from J, with 11 bases in between. The CDR3 sequence is 13 residues long.

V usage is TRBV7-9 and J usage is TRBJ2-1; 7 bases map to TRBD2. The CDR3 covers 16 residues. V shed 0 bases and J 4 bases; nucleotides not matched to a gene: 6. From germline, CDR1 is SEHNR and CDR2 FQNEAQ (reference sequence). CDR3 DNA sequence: TGTGCCAGCAGCTTAGCGGGTAGCGGGCCATACAATGAGCAGTTCTTC. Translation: CASSLAGSGPYNEQFF.

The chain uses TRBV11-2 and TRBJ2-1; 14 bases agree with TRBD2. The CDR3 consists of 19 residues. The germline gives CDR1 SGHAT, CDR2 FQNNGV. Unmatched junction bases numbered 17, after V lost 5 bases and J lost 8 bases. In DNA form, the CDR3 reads TGTGCCAGCAGCCCGAAGACGGGACTAGCGGGAGTCGGGAGGGATGAGCAGTTCTTC. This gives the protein CASSPKTGLAGVGRDEQFF. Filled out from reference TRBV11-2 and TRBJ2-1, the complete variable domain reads EAGVAQSPRYKIIEKRQSVAFWCNPISGHATLYWYQQILGQGPKLLIQFQNNGVVDDSQLPKDRFSAERLKGVDSTLKIQPAKLEDSAVYLCASSPKTGLAGVGRDEQFFGPGTRLTVL.

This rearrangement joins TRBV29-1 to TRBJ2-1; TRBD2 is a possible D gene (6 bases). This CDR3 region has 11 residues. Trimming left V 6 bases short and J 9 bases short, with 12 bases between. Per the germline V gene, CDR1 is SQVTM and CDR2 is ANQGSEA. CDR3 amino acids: CSVARDSEQFF. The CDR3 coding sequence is TGCAGCGTGGCCCGGGACTCTGAGCAGTTCTTC.

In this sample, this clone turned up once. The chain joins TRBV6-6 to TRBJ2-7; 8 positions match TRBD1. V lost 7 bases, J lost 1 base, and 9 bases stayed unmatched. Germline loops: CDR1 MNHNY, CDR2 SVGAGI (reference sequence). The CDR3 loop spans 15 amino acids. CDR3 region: CASIPTGDVSYEQYF. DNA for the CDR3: TGTGCCAGCATTCCGACAGGGGACGTTTCCTACGAGCAGTACTTC.

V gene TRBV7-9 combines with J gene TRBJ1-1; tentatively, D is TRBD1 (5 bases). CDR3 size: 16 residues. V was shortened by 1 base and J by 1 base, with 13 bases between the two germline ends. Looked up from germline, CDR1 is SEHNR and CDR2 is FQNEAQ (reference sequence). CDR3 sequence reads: CASSLGPGTGNTEAFF. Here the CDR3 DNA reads TGTGCCAGCAGCTTAGGACCCGGGACTGGGAACACTGAAGCTTTCTTT.

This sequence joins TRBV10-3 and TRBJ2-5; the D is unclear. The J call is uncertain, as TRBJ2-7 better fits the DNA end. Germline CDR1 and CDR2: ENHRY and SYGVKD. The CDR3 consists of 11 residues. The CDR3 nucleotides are TGTGCCATCAGGGACTCCTACGAGCAGTACTTC. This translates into CAIRDSYEQYF.

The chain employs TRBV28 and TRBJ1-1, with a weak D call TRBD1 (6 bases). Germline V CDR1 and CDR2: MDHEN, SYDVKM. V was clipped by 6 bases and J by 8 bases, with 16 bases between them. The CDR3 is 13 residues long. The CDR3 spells CASSPGTSLEAFF. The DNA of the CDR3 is TGTGCCAGCAGCCCCGGGACATCCCTCGAAGCTTTCTTT.

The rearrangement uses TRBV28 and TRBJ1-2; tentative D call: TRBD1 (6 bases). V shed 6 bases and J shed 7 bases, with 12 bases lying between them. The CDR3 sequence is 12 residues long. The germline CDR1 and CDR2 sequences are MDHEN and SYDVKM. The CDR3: CASRETGTGYTF. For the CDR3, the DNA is TGTGCCAGCAGAGAAACAGGGACTGGCTACACCTTC.

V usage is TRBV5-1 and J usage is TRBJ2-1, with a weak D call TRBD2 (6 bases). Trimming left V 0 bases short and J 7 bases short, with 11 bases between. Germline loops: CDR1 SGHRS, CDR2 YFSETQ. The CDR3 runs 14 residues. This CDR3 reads CASSLVGGNNEQFF. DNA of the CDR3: TGCGCCAGCAGCTTGGTCGGAGGGAATAATGAGCAGTTCTTC. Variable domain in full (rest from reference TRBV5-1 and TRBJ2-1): KAGVTQTPRYLIKTRGQQVTLSCSPISGHRSVSWYQQTPGQGLQFLFEYFSETQRNKGNFPGRFSGRQFSNSRSEMNVSTLELGDSALYLCASSLVGGNNEQFFGPGTRLTVL.

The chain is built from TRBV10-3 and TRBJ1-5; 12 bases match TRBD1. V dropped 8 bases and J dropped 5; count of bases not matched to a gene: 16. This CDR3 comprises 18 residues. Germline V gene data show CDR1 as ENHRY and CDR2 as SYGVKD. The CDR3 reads CAIGTGGQGADGHQPQHF. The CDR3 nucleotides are TGTGCCATCGGGACAGGGGGACAGGGGGCCGATGGCCATCAGCCCCAGCATTTT.

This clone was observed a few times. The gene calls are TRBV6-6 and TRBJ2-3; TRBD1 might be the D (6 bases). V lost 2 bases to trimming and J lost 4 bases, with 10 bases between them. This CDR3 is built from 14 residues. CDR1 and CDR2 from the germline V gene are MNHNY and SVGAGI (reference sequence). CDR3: CASSYQDSSDTQYF. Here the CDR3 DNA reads TGTGCCAGCAGTTACCAGGACAGTTCAGATACGCAGTATTTT.

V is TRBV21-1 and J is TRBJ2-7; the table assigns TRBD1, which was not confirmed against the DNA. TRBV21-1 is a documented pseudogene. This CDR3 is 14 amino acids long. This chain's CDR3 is CASSPRTAPYEQYF. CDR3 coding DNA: TGTGCCAGCAGCCCCCGGACAGCCCCCTACGAGCAGTACTTC.

CDR3 nucleotide sequence: TGCGCCAGCAGCTTGGTATCGGGACTAGTGAGTTTCAATGAGCAGTTCTTC. Translation gives CASSLVSGLVSFNEQFF. The gene calls are TRBV5-1 and TRBJ2-1; 8 bases align to TRBD2. The CDR3 runs to 17 residues. Trimming at V came to 0 bases and at J to 6 bases, leaving 11 bases not matched to a gene. From germline, CDR1 is SGHRS and CDR2 YFSETQ.

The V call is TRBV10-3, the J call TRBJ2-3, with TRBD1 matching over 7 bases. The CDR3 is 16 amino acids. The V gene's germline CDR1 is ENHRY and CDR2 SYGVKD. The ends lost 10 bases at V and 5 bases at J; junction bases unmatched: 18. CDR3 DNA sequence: TGTGCCAGCAGAGGCTCCGCCGACAGGGTTATAGATACGCAGTATTTT. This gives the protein CASRGSADRVIDTQYF.

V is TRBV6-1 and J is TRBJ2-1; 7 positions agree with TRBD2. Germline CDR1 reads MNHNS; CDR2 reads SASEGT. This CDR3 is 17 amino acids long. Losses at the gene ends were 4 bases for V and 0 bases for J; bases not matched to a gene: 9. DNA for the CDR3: TGTGCCAGCAGTGCACACTTTCGCGGGAGCTCCTACAATGAGCAGTTCTTC. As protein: CASSAHFRGSSYNEQFF.

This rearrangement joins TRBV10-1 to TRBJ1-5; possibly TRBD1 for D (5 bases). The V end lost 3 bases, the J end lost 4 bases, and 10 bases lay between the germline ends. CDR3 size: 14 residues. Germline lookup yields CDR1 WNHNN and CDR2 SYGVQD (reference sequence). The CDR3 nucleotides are TGCGCCAGCAGTGAAGCGGGACCAAATCAGCCCCAGCATTTT. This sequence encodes CASSEAGPNQPQHF.

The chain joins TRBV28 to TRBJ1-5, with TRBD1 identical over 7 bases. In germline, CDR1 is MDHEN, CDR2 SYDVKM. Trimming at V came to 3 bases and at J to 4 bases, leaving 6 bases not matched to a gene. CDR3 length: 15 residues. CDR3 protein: CASSLWGTDNQPQHF. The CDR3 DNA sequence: TGTGCCAGCAGTTTGTGGGGGACAGATAATCAGCCCCAGCATTTT.

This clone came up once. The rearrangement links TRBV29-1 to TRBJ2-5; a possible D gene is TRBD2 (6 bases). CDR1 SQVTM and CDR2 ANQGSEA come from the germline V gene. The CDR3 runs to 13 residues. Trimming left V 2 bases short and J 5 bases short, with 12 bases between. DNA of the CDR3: TGCAGCGTTGAATCACAGCGGGTGGAGACCCAGTACTTC. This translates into CSVESQRVETQYF.